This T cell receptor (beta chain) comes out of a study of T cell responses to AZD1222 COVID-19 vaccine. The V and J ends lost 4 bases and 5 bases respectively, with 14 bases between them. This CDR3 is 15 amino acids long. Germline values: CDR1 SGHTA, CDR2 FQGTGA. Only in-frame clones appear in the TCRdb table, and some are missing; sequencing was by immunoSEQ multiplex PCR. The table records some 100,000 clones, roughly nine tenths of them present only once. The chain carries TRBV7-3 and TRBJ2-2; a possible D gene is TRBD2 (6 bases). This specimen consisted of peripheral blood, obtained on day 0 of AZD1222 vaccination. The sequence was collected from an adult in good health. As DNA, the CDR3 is TGTGCCAGCAGCTACCTCGGGGGAGGAACCGGGGAGCTGTTTTTT. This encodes CASSYLGGGTGELFF.